This TCR beta chain was identified during a study of graft-versus-host responses after intestinal transplantation. About the research overall: Multivisceral, liver-intestinal, or isolated intestinal grafts were transplanted into recipients. Tacrolimus and steroids were given for about 3 years to all recipients after anti-thymocyte globulin induction.

After the reaction, the investigators sorted the proliferating CFSE-low CD3+CD4+ and CD3+CD8+ responders. CDR3 size: 15 residues. Trimming took 1 base from V and 10 from J; bases not matched to a gene: 10. Germline CDR1 SGDLS, CDR2 YYNGEE. Study-level findings and limits: High graft-versus-host to host-versus-graft T cell clonal ratios marked allografts of patients with graft-donor macrochimerism.

This table comes from immunoSEQ multiplex PCR, and its TCRdb copy is limited to in-frame clones, with some not included. The sample consists of 20,000 or so clones, about 45% of them appearing once. Sequenced material: alloreactive CD4+ T cells from a mixed lymphocyte reaction culture, taken before intestinal transplant. Specified subset: CFSE-low proliferating T cells sorted from roughly 6-day pre-transplant mixed lymphocyte reaction (GvH or HvG direction). The genes are TRBV9 and TRBJ2-1, with TRBD2 matching over 8 bases. This TCR was sampled from a human patient who received an intestinal transplant. CDR3 sequence: CASSVSGGAEGEQFF. Here the CDR3 DNA reads TGTGCCAGCAGCGTATCGGGGGGGGCCGAGGGAGAGCAGTTCTTC.